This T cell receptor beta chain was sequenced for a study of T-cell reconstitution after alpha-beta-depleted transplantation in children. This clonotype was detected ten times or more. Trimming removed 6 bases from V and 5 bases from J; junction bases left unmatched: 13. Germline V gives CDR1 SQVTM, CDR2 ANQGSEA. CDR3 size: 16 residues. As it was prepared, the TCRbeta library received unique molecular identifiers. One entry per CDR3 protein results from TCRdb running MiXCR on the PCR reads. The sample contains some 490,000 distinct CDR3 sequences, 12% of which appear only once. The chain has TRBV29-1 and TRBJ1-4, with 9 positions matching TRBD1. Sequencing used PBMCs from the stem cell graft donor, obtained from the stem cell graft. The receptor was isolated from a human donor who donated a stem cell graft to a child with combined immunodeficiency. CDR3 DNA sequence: TGCAGCGTCGGAAGCAGACCGGGACAGGGAAATGAAAAACTGTTTTTT. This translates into CSVGSRPGQGNEKLFF.